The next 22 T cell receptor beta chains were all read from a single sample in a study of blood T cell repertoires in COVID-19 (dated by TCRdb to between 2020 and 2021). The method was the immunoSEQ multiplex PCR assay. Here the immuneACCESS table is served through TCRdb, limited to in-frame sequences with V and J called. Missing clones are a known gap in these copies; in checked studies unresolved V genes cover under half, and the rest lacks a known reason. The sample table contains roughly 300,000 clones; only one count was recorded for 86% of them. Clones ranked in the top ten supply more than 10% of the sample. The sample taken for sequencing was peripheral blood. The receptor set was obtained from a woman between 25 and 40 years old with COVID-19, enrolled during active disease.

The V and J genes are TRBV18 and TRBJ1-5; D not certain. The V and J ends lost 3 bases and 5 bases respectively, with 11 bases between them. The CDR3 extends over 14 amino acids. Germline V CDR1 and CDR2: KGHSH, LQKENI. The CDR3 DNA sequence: TGTGCCAGCTCACCGGGAGACCGATATCAGCCCCAGCATTTT. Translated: CASSPGDRYQPQHF. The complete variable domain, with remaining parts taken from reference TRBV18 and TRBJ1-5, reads NAGVMQNPRHLVRRRGQEARLRCSPMKGHSHVYWYRQLPEEGLKFMVYLQKENIIDESGMPKERFSAEFPKEGPSILRIQQVVRGDSAAYFCASSPGDRYQPQHFGDGTRLSIL.

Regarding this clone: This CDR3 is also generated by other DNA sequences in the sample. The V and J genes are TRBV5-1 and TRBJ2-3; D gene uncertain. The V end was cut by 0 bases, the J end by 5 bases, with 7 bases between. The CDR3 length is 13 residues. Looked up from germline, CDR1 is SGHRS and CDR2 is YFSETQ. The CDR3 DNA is TGCGCCAGCAGCTTGGGTCGAGGAGATACGCAGTATTTT. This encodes CASSLGRGDTQYF.

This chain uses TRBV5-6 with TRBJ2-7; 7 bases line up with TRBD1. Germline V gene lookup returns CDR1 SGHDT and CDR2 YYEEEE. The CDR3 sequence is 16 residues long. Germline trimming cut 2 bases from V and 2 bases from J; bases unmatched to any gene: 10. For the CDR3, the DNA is TGTGCCAGCAGCTTCCGGGACAGCCCGAACCCCTACGAGCAGTACTTC. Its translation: CASSFRDSPNPYEQYF.

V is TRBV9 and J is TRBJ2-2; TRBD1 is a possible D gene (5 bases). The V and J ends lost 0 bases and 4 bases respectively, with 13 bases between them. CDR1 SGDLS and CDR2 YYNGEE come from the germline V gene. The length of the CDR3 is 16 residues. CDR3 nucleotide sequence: TGTGCCAGCAGCGTAGCTACCAGGGTCGGCACCGGGGAGCTGTTTTTT. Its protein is CASSVATRVGTGELFF.

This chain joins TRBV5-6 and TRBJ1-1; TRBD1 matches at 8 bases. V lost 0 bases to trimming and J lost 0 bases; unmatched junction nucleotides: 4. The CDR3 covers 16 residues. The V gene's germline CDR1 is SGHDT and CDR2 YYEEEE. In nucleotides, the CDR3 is TGTGCCAGCAGCTTGGGACAGGGGAGGATGAACACTGAAGCTTTCTTT. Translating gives CASSLGQGRMNTEAFF.

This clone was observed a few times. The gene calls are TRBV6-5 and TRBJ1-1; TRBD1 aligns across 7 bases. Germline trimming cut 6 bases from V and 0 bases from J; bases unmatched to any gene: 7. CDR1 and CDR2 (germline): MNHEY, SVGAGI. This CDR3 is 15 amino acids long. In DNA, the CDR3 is TGTGCCAGCAGGCCGGGACAGCTGATGAACACTGAAGCTTTCTTT. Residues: CASRPGQLMNTEAFF.

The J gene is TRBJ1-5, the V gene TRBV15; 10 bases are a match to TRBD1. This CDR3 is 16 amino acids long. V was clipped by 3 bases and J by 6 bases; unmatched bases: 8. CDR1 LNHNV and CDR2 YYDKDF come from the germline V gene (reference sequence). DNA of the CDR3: TGTGCCACCAGCAGGGGCGGACAGGGGGGACGTCAGCCCCAGCATTTT. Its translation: CATSRGGQGGRQPQHF.

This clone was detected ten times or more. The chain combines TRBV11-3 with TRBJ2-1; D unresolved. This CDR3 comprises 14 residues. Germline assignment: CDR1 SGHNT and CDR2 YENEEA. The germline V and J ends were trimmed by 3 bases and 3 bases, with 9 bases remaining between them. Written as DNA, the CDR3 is TGTGCCAGCAGCTTGGAAGACAACTACAATGAGCAGTTCTTC. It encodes CASSLEDNYNEQFF.

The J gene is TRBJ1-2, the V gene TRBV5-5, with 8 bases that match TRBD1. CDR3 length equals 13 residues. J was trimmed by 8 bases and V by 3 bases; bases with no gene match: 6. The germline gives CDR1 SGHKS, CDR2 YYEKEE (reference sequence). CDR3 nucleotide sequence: TGTGCCAGCAGCTCCCAGGGGGCGCTCGGCTACACCTTC. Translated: CASSSQGALGYTF.

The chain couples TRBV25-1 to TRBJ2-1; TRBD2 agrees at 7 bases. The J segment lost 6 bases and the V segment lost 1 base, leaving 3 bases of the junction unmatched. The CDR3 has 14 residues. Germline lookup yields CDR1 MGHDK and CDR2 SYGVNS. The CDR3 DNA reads TGTGCCAGCAGTGAATCGGGGGGATCCAATGAGCAGTTCTTC. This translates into CASSESGGSNEQFF.

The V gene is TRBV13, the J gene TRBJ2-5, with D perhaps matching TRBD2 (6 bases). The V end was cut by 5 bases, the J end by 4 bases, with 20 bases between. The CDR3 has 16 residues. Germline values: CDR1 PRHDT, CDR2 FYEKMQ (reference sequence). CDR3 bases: TGTGCCAGCAGCCTGCTGGGAGCGGGTTTAGTAGAGACCCAGTACTTC. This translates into CASSLLGAGLVETQYF.

CDR3 protein: CASSPFSTNEKLFF. The DNA for the CDR3 is TGCGCCAGCAGCCCCTTCTCAACTAATGAAAAACTGTTTTTT. The V gene is TRBV5-1, the J gene TRBJ1-4; D gene uncertain. CDR1 is SGHRS, CDR2 YFSETQ, per germline. The CDR3 totals 14 residues. Trimming shortened V by 4 bases and J by 0 bases, and 7 bases separated the two germline ends.

The CDR3 spells CASTSQGGNYGYTF. The CDR3 nucleotides read TGTGCCAGCACGAGTCAGGGGGGTAACTATGGCTACACCTTC. This sequence joins TRBV6-5 and TRBJ1-2; TRBD1 matches 7 bases. This CDR3 contains 14 residues. V trimming: 7 bases; J trimming: 1 base; junction bases outside the gene matches: 6. Per germline, CDR1 MNHEY and CDR2 SVGAGI.

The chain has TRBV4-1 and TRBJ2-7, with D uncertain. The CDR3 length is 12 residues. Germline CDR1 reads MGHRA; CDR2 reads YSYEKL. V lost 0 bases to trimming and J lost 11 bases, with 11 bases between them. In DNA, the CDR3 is TGCGCCAGCAGCCAAGAGGGCAGGAAAAAGTACTTC. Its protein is CASSQEGRKKYF.

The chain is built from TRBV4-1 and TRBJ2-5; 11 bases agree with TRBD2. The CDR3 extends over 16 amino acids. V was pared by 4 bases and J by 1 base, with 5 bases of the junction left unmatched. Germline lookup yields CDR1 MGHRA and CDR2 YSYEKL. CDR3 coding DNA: TGCGCCAGCAGCCCCCAGACTAGCGGGGCCCAAGAGACCCAGTACTTC. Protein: CASSPQTSGAQETQYF.

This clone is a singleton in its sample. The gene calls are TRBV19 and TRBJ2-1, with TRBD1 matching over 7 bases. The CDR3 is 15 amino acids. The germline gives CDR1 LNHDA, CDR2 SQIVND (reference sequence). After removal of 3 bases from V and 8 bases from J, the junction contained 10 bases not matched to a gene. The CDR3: CASSIIGDRGDEQFF. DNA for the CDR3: TGTGCCAGTAGTATTATTGGGGACAGAGGCGATGAGCAGTTCTTC.

CDR3: CASSPDRFSGANVLTF. CDR3 in DNA: TGTGCCAGCTCACCGGACAGGTTTTCTGGGGCCAACGTCCTGACTTTC. This chain links TRBV18 with TRBJ2-6; 7 bases match TRBD1. V dropped 3 bases and J dropped 1; count of bases not matched to a gene: 3. Germline V gene sequence: CDR1 KGHSH, CDR2 LQKENI. The length of the CDR3 is 16 residues.

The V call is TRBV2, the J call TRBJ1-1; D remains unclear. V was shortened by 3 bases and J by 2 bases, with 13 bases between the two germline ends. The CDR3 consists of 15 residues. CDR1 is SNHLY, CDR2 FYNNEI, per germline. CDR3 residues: CASSDGTELNTEAFF. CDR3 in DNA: TGTGCCAGCAGTGATGGTACCGAACTAAACACTGAAGCTTTCTTT.

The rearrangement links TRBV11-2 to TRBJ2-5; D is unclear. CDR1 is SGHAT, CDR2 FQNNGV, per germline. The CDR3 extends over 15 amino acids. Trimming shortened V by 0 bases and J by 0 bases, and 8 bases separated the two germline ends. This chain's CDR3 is CASSLEAGYQETQYF. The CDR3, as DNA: TGTGCCAGCAGCTTAGAGGCCGGGTACCAAGAGACCCAGTACTTC.

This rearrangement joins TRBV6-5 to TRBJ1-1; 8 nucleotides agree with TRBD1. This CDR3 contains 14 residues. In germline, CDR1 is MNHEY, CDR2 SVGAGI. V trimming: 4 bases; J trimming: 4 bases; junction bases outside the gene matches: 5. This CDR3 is CASSWTGTSTEAFF. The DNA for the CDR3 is TGTGCCAGCAGTTGGACAGGGACGTCCACTGAAGCTTTCTTT.

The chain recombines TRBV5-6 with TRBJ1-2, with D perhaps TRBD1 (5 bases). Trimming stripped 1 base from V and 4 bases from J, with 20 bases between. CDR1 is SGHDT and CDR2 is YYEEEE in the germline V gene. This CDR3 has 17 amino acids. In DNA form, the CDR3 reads TGTGCCAGCAGCTTGCCCCCGCTCCAGGGTGTCGGCTATGGCTACACCTTC. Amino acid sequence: CASSLPPLQGVGYGYTF.

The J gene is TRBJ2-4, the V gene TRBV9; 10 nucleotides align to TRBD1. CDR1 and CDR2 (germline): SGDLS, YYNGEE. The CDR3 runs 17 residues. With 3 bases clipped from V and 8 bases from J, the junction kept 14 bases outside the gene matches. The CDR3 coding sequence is TGTGCCAGCAGCGAAGGGGGACAGGGGATTTCGGGGCACATTCAGTACTTC. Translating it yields CASSEGGQGISGHIQYF.